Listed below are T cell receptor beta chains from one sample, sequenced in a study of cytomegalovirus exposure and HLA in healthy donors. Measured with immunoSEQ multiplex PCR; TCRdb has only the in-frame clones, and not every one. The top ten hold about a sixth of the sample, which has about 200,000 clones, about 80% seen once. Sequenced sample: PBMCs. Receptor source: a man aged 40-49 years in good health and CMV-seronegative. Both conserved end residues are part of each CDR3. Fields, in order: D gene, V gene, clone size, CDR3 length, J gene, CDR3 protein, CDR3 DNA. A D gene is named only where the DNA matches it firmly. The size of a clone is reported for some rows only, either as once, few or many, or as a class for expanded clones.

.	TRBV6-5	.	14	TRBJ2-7	CASRRGLEPHEQYF	TGTGCCAGCAGAAGGGGACTTGAGCCCCACGAGCAGTACTTC
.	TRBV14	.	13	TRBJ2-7	CASSQVTAGEQYF	TGTGCCAGCAGCCAAGTCACTGCCGGCGAGCAGTACTTC
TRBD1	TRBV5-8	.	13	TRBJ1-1	CASSRQGFTEAFF	TGTGCCAGCAGCAGACAGGGGTTCACTGAAGCTTTCTTT
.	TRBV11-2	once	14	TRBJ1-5	CASRDTPSNQPQHF	TGTGCCAGCAGGGACACTCCAAGCAATCAGCCCCAGCATTTT
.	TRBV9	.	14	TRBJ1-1	CASSVDRVSTEAFF	TGTGCCAGCAGCGTAGACAGGGTTAGCACTGAAGCTTTCTTT
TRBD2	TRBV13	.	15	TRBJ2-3	CASSLKGLATDTQYF	TGTGCCAGCAGCTTAAAAGGACTAGCCACAGATACGCAGTATTTT
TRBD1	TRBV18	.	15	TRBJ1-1	CASSPRTGGNTEAFF	TGTGCCAGCTCACCGAGGACAGGGGGGAACACTGAAGCTTTCTTT
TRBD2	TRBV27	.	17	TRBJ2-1	CASSFAHSAGGPNEQFF	TGTGCCAGCAGTTTCGCCCACTCAGCGGGGGGGCCCAATGAGCAGTTCTTC
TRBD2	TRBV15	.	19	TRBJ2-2	CATSSDTPVVAGETGELFF	TGTGCCACCAGCAGTGACACCCCGGTGGTAGCGGGCGAGACCGGGGAGCTGTTTTTT
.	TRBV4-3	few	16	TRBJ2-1	CASSQDGGPGYNEQFF	TGCGCCAGCAGCCAGGATGGAGGGCCGGGTTACAATGAGCAGTTCTTC
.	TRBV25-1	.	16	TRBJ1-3	CASSEVYGVSGNTIYF	TGTGCCAGCAGTGAAGTTTACGGAGTCTCTGGAAACACCATATATTTT
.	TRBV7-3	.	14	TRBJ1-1	CASSLSEGRGEAFF	TGTGCCAGCAGCTTAAGTGAAGGCCGGGGTGAAGCTTTCTTT
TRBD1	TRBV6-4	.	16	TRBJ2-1	CASSLFPGQDYNEQFF	TGTGCCAGCAGTTTATTTCCGGGACAGGACTACAATGAGCAGTTCTTC
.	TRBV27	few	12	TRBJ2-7	CASSLSGGEQYF	TGTGCCAGCAGTTTATCGGGAGGCGAGCAGTACTTC
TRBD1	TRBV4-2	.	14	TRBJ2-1	CASSQVDRGNEQFF	TGTGCCAGCAGCCAAGTGGACAGGGGAAATGAGCAGTTCTTC
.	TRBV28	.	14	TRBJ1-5	CASSLDTGNQPQHF	TGTGCCAGCAGTTTGGACACCGGCAATCAGCCCCAGCATTTT
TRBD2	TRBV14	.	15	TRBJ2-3	CASSPRGVRADTQYF	TGTGCCAGCAGCCCGCGGGGGGTGAGGGCAGATACGCAGTATTTT
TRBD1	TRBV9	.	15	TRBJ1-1	CASSNRQGVGTEAFF	TGTGCCAGCAGCAACAGACAGGGGGTCGGGACTGAAGCTTTCTTT
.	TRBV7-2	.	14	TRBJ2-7	CASSLVGRGVEQYF	TGTGCCAGCAGCTTGGTCGGCAGGGGAGTCGAGCAGTACTTC
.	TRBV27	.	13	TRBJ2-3	CASSLYPTDTQYF	TGTGCCAGCAGTCTCTACCCCACAGATACGCAGTATTTT
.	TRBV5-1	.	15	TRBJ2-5	CASSLEAGAQETQYF	TGCGCCAGCAGCTTGGAGGCGGGGGCGCAGGAGACCCAGTACTTC
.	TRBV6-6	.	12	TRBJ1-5	CASRSGSQPQHF	TGTGCCAGCAGAAGCGGTAGTCAGCCCCAGCATTTT
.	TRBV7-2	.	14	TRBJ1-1	CASSLATRVRGAFF	TGTGCCAGCAGCTTAGCGACCAGGGTAAGAGGAGCTTTCTTT
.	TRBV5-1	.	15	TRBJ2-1	CASSLDRLAYNEQFF	TGCGCCAGCAGCTTGGACAGGTTGGCCTACAATGAGCAGTTCTTC
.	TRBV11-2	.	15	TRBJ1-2	CASSLEQVANYGYTF	TGTGCCAGCAGCTTAGAACAGGTAGCTAACTATGGCTACACCTTC
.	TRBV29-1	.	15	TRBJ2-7	CSALSTVPSPYEQYF	TGCAGCGCCTTATCGACAGTCCCCTCACCCTACGAGCAGTACTTC
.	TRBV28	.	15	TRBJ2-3	CASRGRPTEGRTQYF	TGTGCCAGCAGGGGCAGACCCACGGAGGGTCGTACGCAGTATTTT
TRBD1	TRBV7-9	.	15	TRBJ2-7	CASRHPGQGTYEQYF	TGTGCCAGCAGACATCCGGGACAGGGCACCTACGAGCAGTACTTC
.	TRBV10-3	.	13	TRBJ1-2	CAISDSHFYGYTF	TGTGCCATCAGTGATAGTCACTTCTATGGCTACACCTTC
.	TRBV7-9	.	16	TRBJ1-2	CASSLERWGGDNGYTF	TGTGCCAGCAGCTTAGAAAGATGGGGGGGGGACAATGGCTACACCTTC
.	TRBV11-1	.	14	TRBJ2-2	CASSSSDLTGELFF	TGTGCCAGCAGCTCCTCGGACTTGACCGGGGAGCTGTTTTTT
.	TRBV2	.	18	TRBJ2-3	CASSETLNAPPSTDTQYF	TGTGCCAGCAGTGAAACTTTAAACGCTCCCCCCAGCACAGATACGCAGTATTTT
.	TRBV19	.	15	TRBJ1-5	CASSMGGSGNQPQHF	TGTGCCAGTAGTATGGGGGGAAGTGGTAATCAGCCCCAGCATTTT
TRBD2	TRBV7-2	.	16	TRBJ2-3	CASSQGVAGGEDTQYF	TGTGCCAGCAGCCAGGGGGTAGCGGGAGGGGAAGATACGCAGTATTTT
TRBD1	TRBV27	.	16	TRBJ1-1	CASRSDRGKGNTEAFF	TGTGCCAGCAGATCGGACAGGGGGAAGGGGAACACTGAAGCTTTCTTT
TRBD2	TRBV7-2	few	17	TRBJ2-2	CASSRLAGGPWDGELFF	TGTGCCAGCAGCCGGCTCGCGGGGGGGCCCTGGGACGGGGAGCTGTTTTTT
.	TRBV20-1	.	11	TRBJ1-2	CRTRGGDGYTF	TGCAGGACCCGTGGGGGGGATGGCTACACCTTC
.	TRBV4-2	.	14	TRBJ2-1	CASSPDIFYNEQFF	TGTGCCAGCAGCCCCGACATCTTCTACAATGAGCAGTTCTTC
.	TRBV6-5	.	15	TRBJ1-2	CASSARGAYFYGYTF	TGTGCCAGCAGCGCCCGCGGGGCATACTTCTATGGCTACACCTTC
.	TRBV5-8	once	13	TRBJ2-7	CASSFVERSEQYF	TGTGCCAGCAGCTTCGTAGAGCGTTCAGAGCAGTACTTC
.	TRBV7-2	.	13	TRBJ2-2	CASRGGGTGELFF	TGTGCCAGCAGGGGAGGGGGGACCGGGGAGCTGTTTTTT
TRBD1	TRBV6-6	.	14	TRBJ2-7	CASSPGQGTGEQYF	TGTGCCAGCAGCCCGGGACAGGGGACCGGCGAGCAGTACTTC
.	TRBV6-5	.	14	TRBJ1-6	CASSHRHINSPLHF	TGTGCCAGCAGTCACCGACACATAAATTCACCCCTCCACTTT
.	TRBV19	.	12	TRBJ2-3	CASSSYPGTQYF	TGTGCCAGTAGTTCTTACCCGGGGACGCAGTATTTT
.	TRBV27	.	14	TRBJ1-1	CASSLVGRNTEAFF	TGTGCCAGCAGTTTAGTTGGCAGAAACACTGAAGCTTTCTTT
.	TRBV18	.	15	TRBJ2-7	CASSPPSVPSYEQYF	TGTGCCAGCTCACCACCTTCGGTCCCCTCCTACGAGCAGTACTTC
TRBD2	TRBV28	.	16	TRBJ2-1	CASSPNRLAGFGEQFF	TGTGCCAGCAGTCCCAATCGACTAGCGGGATTCGGTGAGCAGTTCTTC
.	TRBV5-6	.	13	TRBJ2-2	CASSLGVTGELFF	TGTGCCAGCAGCTTGGGAGTCACCGGGGAGCTGTTTTTT
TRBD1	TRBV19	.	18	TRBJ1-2	CASSLSRPTGKGWYGYTF	TGTGCCAGTAGCCTCTCCCGGCCGACAGGGAAAGGTTGGTATGGCTACACCTTC
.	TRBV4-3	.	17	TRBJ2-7	CASSQGPGKTFGYEQYF	TGCGCCAGCAGCCAAGGGCCGGGGAAAACCTTCGGGTACGAGCAGTACTTC
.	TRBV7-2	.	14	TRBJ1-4	CASRQGAVGEKLFF	TGTGCCAGCAGACAAGGGGCAGTCGGAGAAAAACTGTTTTTT
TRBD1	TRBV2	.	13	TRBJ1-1	CASAGQGNTEAFF	TGTGCCAGCGCCGGACAGGGTAACACTGAAGCTTTCTTT